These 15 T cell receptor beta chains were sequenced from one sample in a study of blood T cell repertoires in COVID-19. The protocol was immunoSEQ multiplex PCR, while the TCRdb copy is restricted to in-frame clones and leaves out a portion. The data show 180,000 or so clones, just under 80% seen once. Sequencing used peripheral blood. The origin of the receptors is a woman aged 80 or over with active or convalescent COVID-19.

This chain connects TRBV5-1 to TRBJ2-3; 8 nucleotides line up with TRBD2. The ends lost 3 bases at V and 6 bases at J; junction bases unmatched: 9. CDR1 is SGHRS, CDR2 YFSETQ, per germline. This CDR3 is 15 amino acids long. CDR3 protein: CASSSLGVAGDTQYF. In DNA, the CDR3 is TGCGCCAGCAGCTCTCTAGGAGTAGCGGGGGATACGCAGTATTTT.

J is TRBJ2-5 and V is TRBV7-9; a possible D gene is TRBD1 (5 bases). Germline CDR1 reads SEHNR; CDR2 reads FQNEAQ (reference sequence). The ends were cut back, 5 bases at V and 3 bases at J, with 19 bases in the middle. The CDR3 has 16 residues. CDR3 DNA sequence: TGTGCCAGCAGCCCGGTGGGTACCCTACAGGAAGAGACCCAGTACTTC. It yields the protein CASSPVGTLQEETQYF.

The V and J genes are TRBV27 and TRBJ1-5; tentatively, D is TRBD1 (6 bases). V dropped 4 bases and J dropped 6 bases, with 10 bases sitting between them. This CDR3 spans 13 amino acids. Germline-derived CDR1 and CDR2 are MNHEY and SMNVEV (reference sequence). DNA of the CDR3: TGTGCCAGCAGTTCTGGGGGCGGTCAGCCCCAGCATTTT. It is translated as CASSSGGGQPQHF.

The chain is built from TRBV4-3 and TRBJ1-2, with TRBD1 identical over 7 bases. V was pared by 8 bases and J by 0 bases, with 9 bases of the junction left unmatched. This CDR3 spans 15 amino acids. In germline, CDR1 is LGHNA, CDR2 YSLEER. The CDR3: CASSPRDRANYGYTF. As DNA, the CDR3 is TGCGCCAGCTCCCCTCGGGACAGAGCTAACTATGGCTACACCTTC.

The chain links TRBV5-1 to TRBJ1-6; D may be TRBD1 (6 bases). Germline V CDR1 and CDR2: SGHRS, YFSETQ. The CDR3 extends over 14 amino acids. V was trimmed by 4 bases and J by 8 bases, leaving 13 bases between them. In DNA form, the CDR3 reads TGCGCCAGCAGCCCTGGGGGGGCCGATTCACCCCTCCACTTT. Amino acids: CASSPGGADSPLHF.

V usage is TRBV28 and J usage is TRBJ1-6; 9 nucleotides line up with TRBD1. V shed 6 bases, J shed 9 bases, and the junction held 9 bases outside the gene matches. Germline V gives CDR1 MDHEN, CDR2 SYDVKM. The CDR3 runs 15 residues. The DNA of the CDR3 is TGTGCCAGCAGCCCGGGGGACAGGGATGGTTCACCCCTCCACTTT. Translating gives CASSPGDRDGSPLHF.

The CDR3 DNA sequence: TGTGCCAGCCTCACAGGGGGCGATGGGTTAAAGTTCTTC. This sequence encodes CASLTGGDGLKFF. This chain connects TRBV28 to TRBJ2-1; the match to TRBD1 covers 9 bases. The V gene end was trimmed by 8 bases and the J gene end by 14 bases; junction bases not matched to a gene: 13. Germline assignment: CDR1 MDHEN and CDR2 SYDVKM. This CDR3 has 13 residues.

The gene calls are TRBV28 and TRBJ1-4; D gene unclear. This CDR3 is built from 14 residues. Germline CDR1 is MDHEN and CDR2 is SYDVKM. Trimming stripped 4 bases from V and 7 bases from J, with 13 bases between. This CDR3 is CASSSPTGSEKLFF. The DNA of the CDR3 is TGTGCCAGCAGTTCCCCTACGGGGAGTGAAAAACTGTTTTTT.

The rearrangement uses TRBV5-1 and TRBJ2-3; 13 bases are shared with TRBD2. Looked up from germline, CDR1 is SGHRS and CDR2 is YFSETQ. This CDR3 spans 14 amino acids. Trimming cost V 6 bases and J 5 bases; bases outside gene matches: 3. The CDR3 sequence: CASKLAGGQDTQYF. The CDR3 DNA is TGCGCCAGCAAACTAGCGGGGGGGCAAGATACGCAGTATTTT.

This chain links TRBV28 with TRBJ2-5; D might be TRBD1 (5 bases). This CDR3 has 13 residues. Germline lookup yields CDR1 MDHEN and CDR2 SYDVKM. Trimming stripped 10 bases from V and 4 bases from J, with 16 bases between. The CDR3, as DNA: TGTGCCACAAATTGGGGCCCCCGAGAGACCCAGTACTTC. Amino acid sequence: CATNWGPRETQYF.

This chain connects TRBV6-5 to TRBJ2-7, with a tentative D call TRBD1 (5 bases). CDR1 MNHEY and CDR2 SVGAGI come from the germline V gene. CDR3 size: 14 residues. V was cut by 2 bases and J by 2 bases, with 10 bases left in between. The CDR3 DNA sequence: TGTGCCAGCAGTTACGCAGGGCCGCCCTACGAGCAGTACTTC. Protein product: CASSYAGPPYEQYF.

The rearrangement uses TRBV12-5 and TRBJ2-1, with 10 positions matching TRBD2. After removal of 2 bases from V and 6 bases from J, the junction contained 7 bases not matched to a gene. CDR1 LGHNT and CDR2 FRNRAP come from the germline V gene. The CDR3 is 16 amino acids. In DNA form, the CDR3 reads TGTGCTAGTGGTTTGATTAGCGGGGGGATAGGCAATGAGCAGTTCTTC. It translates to CASGLISGGIGNEQFF. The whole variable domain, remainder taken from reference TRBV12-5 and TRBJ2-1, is DARVTQTPRHKVTEMGQEVTMRCQPILGHNTVFWYRQTMMQGLELLAYFRNRAPLDDSGMPKDRFSAEMPDATLATLKIQPSEPRDSAVYFCASGLISGGIGNEQFFGPGTRLTVL.

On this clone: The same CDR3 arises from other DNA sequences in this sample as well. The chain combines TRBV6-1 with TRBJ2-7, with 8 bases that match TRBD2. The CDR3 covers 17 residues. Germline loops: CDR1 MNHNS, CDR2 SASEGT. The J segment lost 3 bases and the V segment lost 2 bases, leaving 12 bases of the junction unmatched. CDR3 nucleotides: TGTGCCAGCAGTGAATGGCGGGGGGCGGGGGGTAGCTACGAGCAGTACTTC. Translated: CASSEWRGAGGSYEQYF.

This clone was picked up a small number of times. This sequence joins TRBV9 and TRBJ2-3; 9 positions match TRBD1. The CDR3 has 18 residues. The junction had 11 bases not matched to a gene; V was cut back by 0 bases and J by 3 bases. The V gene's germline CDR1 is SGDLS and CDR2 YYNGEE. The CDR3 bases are TGTGCCAGCAGCGTAGGTGAGGGGACAGGGTATTTGACAGATACGCAGTATTTT. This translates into CASSVGEGTGYLTDTQYF.

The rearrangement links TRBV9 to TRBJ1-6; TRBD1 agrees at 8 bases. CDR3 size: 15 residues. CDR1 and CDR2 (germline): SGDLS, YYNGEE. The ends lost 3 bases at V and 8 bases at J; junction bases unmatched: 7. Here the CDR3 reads CASSAQGARYSPLHF. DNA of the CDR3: TGTGCCAGCAGCGCGCAGGGGGCGCGGTATTCACCCCTCCACTTT.